This is a list of T cell receptor beta chains from one sample in a study of cytomegalovirus exposure and HLA in healthy donors. Libraries were prepared by immunoSEQ multiplex PCR; TCRdb keeps only in-frame clonotypes and omits some of them. This table has roughly 60,000 clones, roughly nine tenths appearing once. The sample taken for sequencing was PBMCs. The receptor source for this set is a woman aged 18-29 years in good health and CMV-seronegative. Both conserved end residues are trimmed from each CDR3. Clone size, where shown, is once, few, many, or a class for clones that have expanded.

clone_size j_call v_call cdr3_aa
. TRBJ2-1 TRBV27 ASSQAGLPVNEQF
few TRBJ2-7 TRBV19 ASTDGRAGYEQY
. TRBJ1-5 TRBV19 ASSVVGAPGQPQH
. TRBJ2-7 TRBV5-1 ASSSGQREWQY
. TRBJ2-2 TRBV27 ASSALGQGGAGELF
. TRBJ2-3 TRBV19 ASSRWTSGVDTQY
. TRBJ2-1 TRBV19 ASSRTGHNEQF
. TRBJ1-2 TRBV7-9 ASSLDNHPPSYGYT
. TRBJ1-2 TRBV29-1 SVEVGQVSYGYT
. TRBJ1-1 TRBV5-1 ASSYDSQNTEAF
. TRBJ1-2 TRBV19 ASSIPGIYGYT
. TRBJ1-2 TRBV28 ASSPDSRNYGYT
. TRBJ1-1 TRBV27 ASSFLGGDQAF
. TRBJ2-1 TRBV2 ASKGGGDYNEQF
. TRBJ2-7 TRBV7-2 ASSSLPRRVPPYEQY
few TRBJ1-5 TRBV14 ASSQDHNQPQH
. TRBJ1-1 TRBV11-3 ASSPSGGYTEAF
once TRBJ1-2 TRBV19 ASSIWPPGSGYT
. TRBJ2-1 TRBV7-9 ASTLSGEQF
. TRBJ1-2 TRBV5-5 ASSFLTGDYGYT
. TRBJ2-7 TRBV6-6 ASRFDPGSNEQY
. TRBJ2-7 TRBV18 ASSPRLSYEQY
. TRBJ1-3 TRBV6-1 ASSGRGVSGNTIY
. TRBJ1-1 TRBV28 ASSSYATIEAF
once TRBJ1-2 TRBV9 ASSSSARASNYGYT
. TRBJ1-2 TRBV4-1 ASSQGREPLYGYT
. TRBJ2-2 TRBV6-5 ASSTPQGGHGELF
. TRBJ1-3 TRBV19 ASSSISRTGDAGNTIY
. TRBJ2-1 TRBV7-3 ASSPDRGSYNEQF
. TRBJ1-3 TRBV21-1 ASSKRQGAIGNTIY
. TRBJ1-6 TRBV9 ASSASPDRGHNSPLH
. TRBJ1-6 TRBV11-2 ASSLMGLENSPLH
. TRBJ2-4 TRBV14 ASSPGLGNIQY
. TRBJ2-5 TRBV5-4 ASSLVGLSQETQY
. TRBJ1-2 TRBV29-1 SVEGGQGYGYT
. TRBJ2-3 TRBV18 ASSGGLPTDTQY
. TRBJ2-3 TRBV7-9 AYNDRVGDTQY
. TRBJ1-1 TRBV6-5 ASSYSSRVG
once TRBJ2-1 TRBV18 ASSPFAGTYNEQF
. TRBJ1-1 TRBV5-4 ASSSAGRINTEAF
. TRBJ2-6 TRBV15 ATSPRSVTGANVLT
. TRBJ2-1 TRBV5-1 ASSLEFVSYNEQF
. TRBJ2-7 TRBV6-5 ASSYSTGGGYEQY
. TRBJ1-6 TRBV14 ASSQVERGYSPLH
. TRBJ1-1 TRBV7-9 ASSIDMNTEAF
few TRBJ2-7 TRBV5-6 ASSWGLAGEQY
. TRBJ2-7 TRBV27 ASSTYGTGSQH
. TRBJ2-3 TRBV18 ASSLTRADTQY
. TRBJ2-1 TRBV10-2 ASSSGTSGTLSSYNEQF
. TRBJ1-1 TRBV7-2 ASSRSRDRASEAF
. TRBJ2-3 TRBV30 AWSSQTDTQY
. TRBJ2-1 TRBV11-2 ASSLAETGAYNEQF